The 28 T cell receptor beta chains presented below share a single source sample, sequenced in a study of cytomegalovirus exposure and HLA in healthy donors. The PCR ran on 60 Vbeta and 13 Jbeta primers. Sequenced by immunoSEQ multiplex PCR; TCRdb stores in-frame clones only, minus some. Of about 150,000 clones in the sample, 65% to 70% were seen once. Sequencing input: PBMCs. The receptors shown here come from a young man in good health and CMV-seropositive.

The chain joins TRBV27 to TRBJ2-1, with D possibly TRBD2 on 6 matching bases. In germline, CDR1 is MNHEY, CDR2 SMNVEV (reference sequence). The CDR3 has 15 residues. The germline V and J ends were trimmed by 7 bases and 0 bases, with 13 bases remaining between them. In DNA, the CDR3 is TGTGCCAGCAACCCGGGACTCCCCTCCTACAATGAGCAGTTCTTC. It specifies CASNPGLPSYNEQFF.

The V and J genes are TRBV5-1 and TRBJ2-7; unclear D gene. Germline CDR1 and CDR2: SGHRS and YFSETQ. The CDR3 length is 13 residues. Trimming removed 4 bases at V and 2 bases at J, with 10 bases between. The CDR3 DNA follows: TGCGCCAGCAGCGGGCAGCTTACCTACGAGCAGTACTTC. It codes for CASSGQLTYEQYF.

This sequence joins TRBV5-1 and TRBJ2-3; 7 bases map to TRBD2. The CDR3 consists of 16 residues. CDR1 and CDR2 (germline): SGHRS, YFSETQ. V lost 0 bases to trimming and J lost 10 bases; unmatched junction nucleotides: 14. The CDR3 DNA follows: TGCGCCAGCAGCTTGGGACTCCAACTGGCCCGGGGGGCGCAGTATTTT. Its translation: CASSLGLQLARGAQYF.

The chain has TRBV18 and TRBJ2-1, with unresolved D. This CDR3 is built from 14 residues. The V gene's germline CDR1 is KGHSH and CDR2 LQKENI. V lost 4 bases and J lost 4, with 11 bases in between. CDR3 sequence: CASSQRIGYNEQFF. CDR3 nucleotide sequence: TGTGCCAGCTCACAGCGTATCGGATACAATGAGCAGTTCTTC.

The genes are TRBV4-1 and TRBJ1-2; possibly TRBD1 for D (6 bases). Germline lookup yields CDR1 MGHRA and CDR2 YSYEKL. The CDR3 runs 18 residues. With 1 base removed from V and 5 bases from J, the gap between germline ends came to 23 bases. The CDR3 loop reads CASSQASRGENREYGYTF. The CDR3 DNA reads as TGCGCCAGCAGCCAAGCTAGCAGGGGCGAAAATAGGGAATATGGCTACACCTTC.

This clone has just one count. The rearrangement links TRBV18 to TRBJ2-7, with TRBD1 identical over 7 bases. Looked up from germline, CDR1 is KGHSH and CDR2 is LQKENI. The length of the CDR3 is 15 residues. V trimming: 2 bases; J trimming: 4 bases; junction bases outside the gene matches: 8. For the CDR3, the DNA is TGTGCCAGCTCACCATACGGACAGGCGACTTACGAGCAGTACTTC. The encoded protein is CASSPYGQATYEQYF.

This sequence joins TRBV11-2 and TRBJ2-7, with TRBD1 matching over 10 bases. Germline assignment: CDR1 SGHAT and CDR2 FQNNGV. The J segment lost 1 base and the V segment lost 5 bases, leaving 11 bases of the junction unmatched. This CDR3 is 17 amino acids long. The CDR3 loop is CASSLVRDRGRSYEQYF. As DNA, the CDR3 is TGTGCCAGCAGCCTGGTAAGGGACAGGGGTAGATCCTACGAGCAGTACTTC.

The V and J genes are TRBV30 and TRBJ2-7, with 8 bases lining up with TRBD2. After removal of 5 bases from V and 2 bases from J, the junction contained 8 bases not matched to a gene. Germline V CDR1 and CDR2: GTSNPN, SVGIG (reference sequence). This CDR3 comprises 14 residues. The CDR3 here is CAWRPSGGTYEQYF. Here the CDR3 DNA reads TGTGCCTGGCGACCAAGCGGGGGTACCTACGAGCAGTACTTC.

The J gene is TRBJ1-1, the V gene TRBV4-1; 7 nucleotides line up with TRBD1. Per the germline V gene, CDR1 is MGHRA and CDR2 is YSYEKL. The trim removed 5 bases at V and 5 bases at J, leaving 2 bases unmatched. The CDR3 runs 12 residues. The CDR3, as DNA: TGCGCCAGCAGCAACAGGGGAACTGAAGCTTTCTTT. Residues: CASSNRGTEAFF.

V and J are TRBV10-2 and TRBJ2-1, with 13 bases identical to TRBD2. CDR3 length: 15 residues. Germline values: CDR1 WSHSY, CDR2 SAAADI. J gave up 4 bases and V 5 bases, and 2 bases lay outside the gene matches. The CDR3 reads CASSRTSGGYNEQFF. The CDR3 coding sequence is TGCGCCAGCAGTCGGACTAGCGGGGGTTACAATGAGCAGTTCTTC.

This rearrangement joins TRBV7-9 to TRBJ2-7; 7 bases are a match to TRBD2. CDR3 length: 14 residues. Germline-derived CDR1 and CDR2 are SEHNR and FQNEAQ (reference sequence). V lost 3 bases to trimming and J lost 6 bases; unmatched junction nucleotides: 8. In DNA, the CDR3 is TGTGCCAGCAGCTTTTTGCGGGAGTCAATCGAGCAGTACTTC. This codes for CASSFLRESIEQYF. Looking up the rest from reference TRBV7-9 and TRBJ2-7 gives the full variable domain: DTGVSQNPRHKITKRGQNVTFRCDPISEHNRLYWYRQTLGQGPEFLTYFQNEAQLEKSRLLSDRFSAERPKGSFSTLEIQRTEQGDSAMYLCASSFLRESIEQYFGPGTRLTVT.

This CDR3 is CASSLARTGFGETQYF. The CDR3 DNA sequence: TGTGCCAGCAGCTTAGCCCGGACAGGGTTCGGCGAGACCCAGTACTTC. The chain links TRBV7-6 to TRBJ2-5, with 8 bases identical to TRBD1. The CDR3 spans 16 residues. J gave up 5 bases and V 0 bases, and 8 bases lay outside the gene matches. CDR1 is SGHVS, CDR2 FNYEAQ, per germline.

The chain is built from TRBV5-1 and TRBJ1-4; D gene unclear. V was clipped by 0 bases and J by 3 bases, with 6 bases between them. Germline CDR1 and CDR2: SGHRS and YFSETQ. The CDR3 runs 14 residues. CDR3 loop: CASSLDSSNEKLFF. The CDR3 DNA is TGCGCCAGCAGCTTGGACAGCTCTAATGAAAAACTGTTTTTT. The full variable domain, with the rest looked up from reference TRBV5-1 and TRBJ1-4, is KAGVTQTPRYLIKTRGQQVTLSCSPISGHRSVSWYQQTPGQGLQFLFEYFSETQRNKGNFPGRFSGRQFSNSRSEMNVSTLELGDSALYLCASSLDSSNEKLFFGSGTQLSVL.

The chain links TRBV30 to TRBJ2-6; a weak D match, TRBD1 (5 bases). V lost 2 bases, J lost 4 bases, and 15 bases lay in between. Germline CDR1 GTSNPN, CDR2 SVGIG (reference sequence). The CDR3 spans 16 residues. The DNA of the CDR3 is TGTGCCTGGAGTCCCATCAGGGTTCCCGGGGCCAACGTCCTGACTTTC. Translated, it gives CAWSPIRVPGANVLTF.

This rearrangement joins TRBV19 to TRBJ2-5; tentative D call: TRBD1 (6 bases). Germline CDR1 is LNHDA and CDR2 is SQIVND (reference sequence). Deletions cut 10 bases from V and 5 bases from J, with 26 bases between. This CDR3 has 16 residues. The CDR3 DNA reads TGTGCCAAGAGTAGAGTGGTCGAGACAGGTATCGAGACCCAGTACTTC. This codes for CAKSRVVETGIETQYF.

The table lists this clone with a few counts. The V gene is TRBV11-2, the J gene TRBJ1-2; D is undetermined. The V gene's germline CDR1 is SGHAT and CDR2 FQNNGV. There are 15 residues in the CDR3. V was shortened by 5 bases and J by 6 bases, with 19 bases between the two germline ends. CDR3 sequence: CASSLMTGSRHGYTF. CDR3 bases: TGTGCCAGCAGCCTCATGACGGGGTCTCGTCATGGCTACACCTTC.

CDR3 sequence (DNA): TGTGCCAGTAGTCCCAGGGGAACCGGGGAGCTGTTTTTT. Translated, it gives CASSPRGTGELFF. V usage is TRBV19 and J usage is TRBJ2-2, with a possible D match to TRBD1 (6 bases). From germline, CDR1 is LNHDA and CDR2 SQIVND (reference sequence). The V end was cut by 5 bases, the J end by 5 bases, with 9 bases between. The CDR3 length is 13 residues.

V usage is TRBV6-5 and J usage is TRBJ2-1; 7 bases are shared with TRBD2. The CDR3 has 14 amino acids. The germline CDR1 and CDR2 sequences are MNHEY and SVGAGI. V gave up 8 bases and J gave up 5 bases; unmatched junction bases: 9. CDR3 region: CASSLAGGNNEQFF. The CDR3, as DNA: TGTGCCAGCTCTTTAGCGGGCGGAAACAATGAGCAGTTCTTC.

The CDR3 sequence: CASSRDRGHQPQHF. In nucleotides, the CDR3 is TGTGCCAGCAGTAGAGACAGGGGGCATCAGCCCCAGCATTTT. This rearrangement joins TRBV6-5 to TRBJ1-5; 10 bases are shared with TRBD1. CDR1 is MNHEY and CDR2 is SVGAGI in the germline V gene. This CDR3 has 14 residues. J gave up 5 bases and V 5 bases, and 3 bases lay outside the gene matches.

The chain joins TRBV19 to TRBJ1-5; D not certain. Germline values: CDR1 LNHDA, CDR2 SQIVND (reference sequence). The CDR3 has 13 residues. Trimming removed 6 bases from V and 2 bases from J, with 8 bases in between. DNA of the CDR3: TGTGCCAGTAGGTACAGTGGCAATCAGCCCCAGCATTTT. It codes for CASRYSGNQPQHF.

The chain carries TRBV5-4 and TRBJ2-5; 8 bases fit TRBD2. The last part of the DNA fits TRBJ2-7 better; the J call may be wrong. This CDR3 has 16 residues. CDR1 and CDR2 from the germline V gene are SGHNT and YYREEE (reference sequence). CDR3 sequence (DNA): TGTGCCAGCAGCCTATACGGACTAGCTGATCCCTACGAGCAGTACTTC. Protein sequence: CASSLYGLADPYEQYF.

The gene calls are TRBV7-8 and TRBJ1-1; 9 nucleotides match TRBD1. Germline-derived CDR1 and CDR2 are SGHVS and FQNEAQ. V dropped 5 bases and J dropped 3; count of bases not matched to a gene: 4. CDR3 length: 14 residues. The CDR3 spells CASSQTGGDTEAFF. The CDR3 DNA reads as TGTGCCAGCAGCCAGACAGGGGGAGACACTGAAGCTTTCTTT.

A word on this clone: At the DNA level, this CDR3 is encoded by other sequences in the same sample as well. The genes are TRBV7-3 and TRBJ1-2; 8 bases map to TRBD1. CDR1 SGHTA and CDR2 FQGTGA come from the germline V gene. V lost 5 bases and J lost 6; bases outside the gene matches: 5. This CDR3 contains 13 residues. The CDR3 region is CASSQPTGDGYTF. For the CDR3, the DNA is TGTGCCAGCAGCCAGCCGACAGGGGATGGCTACACCTTC.

J is TRBJ2-3 and V is TRBV5-1, with D unresolved. Germline V CDR1 and CDR2: SGHRS, YFSETQ. The CDR3 is 14 amino acids. V lost 1 base to trimming and J lost 2 bases, with 8 bases between them. The CDR3 DNA reads TGCGCCAGCAGCTTGCCCTCACTCACAGATACGCAGTATTTT. Encoded protein: CASSLPSLTDTQYF. Complete variable domain (other parts from reference TRBV5-1 and TRBJ2-3): KAGVTQTPRYLIKTRGQQVTLSCSPISGHRSVSWYQQTPGQGLQFLFEYFSETQRNKGNFPGRFSGRQFSNSRSEMNVSTLELGDSALYLCASSLPSLTDTQYFGPGTRLTVL.

The chain has TRBV30 and TRBJ1-3; 8 bases match TRBD1. V lost 4 bases to trimming and J lost 3 bases; unmatched junction nucleotides: 5. The CDR3 has 14 amino acids. Germline assignment: CDR1 GTSNPN and CDR2 SVGIG (reference sequence). This CDR3 is CAWNGQGFGNTIYF. For the CDR3, the DNA is TGTGCCTGGAACGGACAGGGCTTTGGAAACACCATATATTTT.

The rearrangement joins TRBV5-6 to TRBJ1-3; D unclear. V was trimmed by 4 bases and J by 3 bases, leaving 11 bases between them. The CDR3 contains 14 residues. Germline CDR1 reads SGHDT; CDR2 reads YYEEEE. CDR3 DNA: TGTGCCAGCAGCGAGGCCTTGTTTGGAAACACCATATATTTT. Translating it yields CASSEALFGNTIYF.

This clone has only one observation. The V call is TRBV7-8, the J call TRBJ2-1; 8 bases agree with TRBD2. With 5 bases clipped from V and 0 bases from J, the junction kept 6 bases outside the gene matches. From germline, CDR1 is SGHVS and CDR2 FQNEAQ. The CDR3 is 16 residues long. The CDR3 bases are TGTGCCAGCAGCCGCCGCGGGAGGAGCTCCTACAATGAGCAGTTCTTC. Its translation is CASSRRGRSSYNEQFF.

This chain uses TRBV28 with TRBJ1-2, with unresolved D. Between the trimmed V and J ends, which lost 6 bases and 2 bases, there was a span of 10 bases. This CDR3 is built from 13 residues. The germline gives CDR1 MDHEN, CDR2 SYDVKM. Written as DNA, the CDR3 is TGTGCCAGCAGGACGTACAGCAACTATGGCTACACCTTC. It codes for CASRTYSNYGYTF.